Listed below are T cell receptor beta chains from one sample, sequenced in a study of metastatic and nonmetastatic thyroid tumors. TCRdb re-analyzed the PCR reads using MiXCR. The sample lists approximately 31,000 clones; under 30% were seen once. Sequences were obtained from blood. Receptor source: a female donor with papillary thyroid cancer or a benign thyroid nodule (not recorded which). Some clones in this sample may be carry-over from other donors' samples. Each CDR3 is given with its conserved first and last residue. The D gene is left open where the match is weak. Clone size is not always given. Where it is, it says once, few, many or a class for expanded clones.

CASSQASGELFF TGTGCCAGCAGCCAAGCATCCGGGGAGCTGTTTTTT few TRBV7-3 - TRBJ2-2
CATSDFRDSFSTDTQYF TGTGCCACCAGTGATTTCCGGGACAGTTTTAGCACAGATACGCAGTATTTT - TRBV24-1 TRBD1 TRBJ2-3
CASSLVGSSSSGANVLTF TGCGCCAGCAGCTTGGTGGGCTCGAGCTCCTCTGGGGCCAACGTCCTGACTTTC - TRBV5-1 - TRBJ2-6
CASSVFGSPLHF TGTGCCAGCAGTGTTTTTGGATCACCCCTCCACTTT - TRBV6-1 - TRBJ1-6
CASRPLRSGELNEQFF TGTGCCAGCAGACCGCTAAGGAGCGGGGAACTAAATGAGCAGTTCTTC few TRBV6-8 TRBD2 TRBJ2-1
CASSQEGRLTGNTIYF TGCGCCAGCAGCCAAGAAGGACGGCTCACTGGAAACACCATATATTTT - TRBV4-1 - TRBJ1-3
CASSAANEQFF TGTGCCAGCAGCGCGGCGAATGAGCAGTTCTTC many TRBV3-1 - TRBJ2-1
CSARDWGGQGNNSPLHF TGCAGTGCTAGAGATTGGGGGGGACAGGGAAATAATTCACCCCTCCACTTT many TRBV20-1 TRBD1 TRBJ1-6
CASRVEGDWTYEQYF TGTGCCAGCAGAGTGGAGGGGGATTGGACCTACGAGCAGTACTTC few TRBV6-1 - TRBJ2-7
CASRGAGVGTEAFF TGTGCCAGCAGGGGGGCAGGGGTGGGCACTGAAGCTTTCTTT many TRBV12-3/TRBV12-4 - TRBJ1-1
CASSSRLAGGRDNEQFF TGTGCCAGCAGTTCCAGACTAGCGGGAGGCCGCGACAATGAGCAGTTCTTC few TRBV27 TRBD2 TRBJ2-1
CASSRRDSYEQYF TGTGCCAGCAGTCGACGGGATTCTTACGAGCAGTACTTC few TRBV2 - TRBJ2-7
CASSSQTAPTGIF TGTGCCAGCAGTTCCCAAACAGCCCCGACAGGGATCTTT - TRBV12-3/TRBV12-4 TRBD1 TRBJ1-1
CASSEGQVDTEAFF TGTGCCAGCAGCGAAGGACAGGTCGACACTGAAGCTTTCTTT - TRBV9 TRBD1 TRBJ1-1
CASSLVRGGGETQYF TGTGCCAGCAGCTTAGTGCGGGGAGGGGGAGAGACCCAGTACTTC many TRBV11-2 - TRBJ2-5
CASSSRLISAFF TGTGCCAGCAGTTCGAGGTTGATATCCGCTTTCTTT few TRBV28 - TRBJ1-1
CASSFDNYGYTF TGTGCCAGCAGTTTTGACAACTATGGCTACACCTTC - TRBV28 - TRBJ1-2
CSASLQGYEQYF TGCAGTGCTAGCCTCCAGGGCTACGAGCAGTACTTC - TRBV20-1 - TRBJ2-7
CASSYGTGDEQFF TGTGCCAGCAGTTATGGGACAGGGGACGAGCAGTTCTTC few TRBV6-2/TRBV6-3 TRBD1 TRBJ2-1
CASSTGLASFEQYF TGTGCCAGCAGCACGGGACTAGCGTCGTTCGAGCAGTACTTC - TRBV7-9 TRBD2 TRBJ2-7
CASSFDSTTEAFF TGTGCCAGCAGCTTCGACAGTACGACTGAAGCTTTCTTT many TRBV7-8 - TRBJ1-1
CSVRGQGTSYEQYF TGCAGTGTCAGGGGCCAGGGGACCTCCTACGAGCAGTACTTC many TRBV20-1 - TRBJ2-7
CATWDPRETQYF TGTGCCACCTGGGACCCTCGGGAGACCCAGTACTTC - TRBV24-1 - TRBJ2-5
CASLKEGPHGELFF TGTGCCAGCCTGAAAGAGGGTCCCCACGGGGAGCTGTTTTTT few TRBV12-3/TRBV12-4 - TRBJ2-2